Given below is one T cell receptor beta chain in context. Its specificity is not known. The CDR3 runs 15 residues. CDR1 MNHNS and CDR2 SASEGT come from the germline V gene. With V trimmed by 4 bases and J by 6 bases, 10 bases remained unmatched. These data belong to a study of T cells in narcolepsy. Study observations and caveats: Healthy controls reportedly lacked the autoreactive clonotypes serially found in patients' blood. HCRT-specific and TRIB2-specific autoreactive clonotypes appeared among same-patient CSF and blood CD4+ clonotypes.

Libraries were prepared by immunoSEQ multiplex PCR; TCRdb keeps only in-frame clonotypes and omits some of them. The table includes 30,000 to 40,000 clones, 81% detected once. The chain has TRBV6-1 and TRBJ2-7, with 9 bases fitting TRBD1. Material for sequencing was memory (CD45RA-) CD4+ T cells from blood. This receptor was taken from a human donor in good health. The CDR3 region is CASSGAPGQGREQYF. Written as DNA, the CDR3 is TGTGCCAGCAGTGGGGCCCCGGGACAGGGTCGCGAGCAGTACTTC.